These T cell receptor beta chains were read from a single sample in a study of T cell repertoires in cytomegalovirus infection. Each CDR3 protein gets one entry after TCRdb re-called the reads with MiXCR. Of over 250,000 distinct CDR3 sequences in the sample, approximately 22% were seen once. No cognate antigen is known for these TCRs. The sample in question was cultured PBMCs, obtained from culture after CMV antigen stimulation. The receptors stem from a human donor in good health (CMV status not recorded). Some clones in this sample may be carry-over from other donors' samples. Each CDR3 is given with its conserved first and last residue. The D gene is left open where the match is weak. Rows may omit the clone size; those that give it use once, few, many or a size class.

j_gene | d_gene | v_gene | abundance | CDR3aa | CDR3nt
TRBJ1-1 | NA | TRBV11-2 | NA | CASSLQREAFF | TGTGCCAGCAGCTTACAACGTGAAGCTTTCTTT
TRBJ1-1 | TRBD1 | TRBV19 | NA | CASSPSGQGASEAFF | TGTGCCAGTAGTCCCTCGGGACAGGGGGCCAGTGAAGCTTTCTTT
TRBJ2-1 | TRBD1 | TRBV7-3 | NA | CASSSALGQGYNEQFF | TGTGCCAGCAGCTCGGCCCTGGGACAGGGATACAATGAGCAGTTCTTC
TRBJ2-4 | TRBD2 | TRBV7-2 | many | CASSLERGLAKNIQYF | TGTGCCAGCAGCTTAGAGCGGGGTTTAGCCAAAAACATTCAGTACTTC
TRBJ2-1 | TRBD1 | TRBV5-1 | NA | CASSLDGTGAYNEQFF | TGCGCCAGCAGCTTGGATGGGACAGGGGCTTACAATGAGCAGTTCTTC
TRBJ2-1 | NA | TRBV24-1 | few | CATSDLQSFYNEQFF | TGTGCCACCAGTGATTTGCAAAGTTTCTACAATGAGCAGTTCTTC
TRBJ2-7 | TRBD1 | TRBV3-1 | few | CASSHPGTGGYEQYF | TGTGCCAGCAGCCACCCCGGGACAGGGGGTTACGAGCAGTACTTC
TRBJ1-1 | NA | TRBV20-1 | NA | CSAMPQNTEAFF | TGCAGTGCTATGCCACAGAACACTGAAGCTTTCTTT
TRBJ2-5 | TRBD1 | TRBV6-2/TRBV6-3 | many | CASTFALGQGQETQYF | TGTGCCAGCACCTTCGCCTTGGGACAGGGACAAGAGACCCAGTACTTC
TRBJ1-4 | NA | TRBV7-8 | few | CASSLPGGKLFF | TGTGCCAGCAGCTTACCGGGTGGAAAACTGTTTTTT
TRBJ1-2 | TRBD1 | TRBV29-1 | few | CSGRGGAGGYTF | TGCAGCGGTCGAGGGGGCGCGGGGGGCTACACCTTC
TRBJ2-1 | NA | TRBV12-3/TRBV12-4 | NA | CASSFSNYYNEQFF | TGTGCCAGCAGTTTTTCCAACTACTACAATGAGCAGTTCTTC
TRBJ1-2 | NA | TRBV7-9 | NA | CGIRGDYGYTF | TGTGGCATTCGGGGTGACTATGGCTACACCTTC
TRBJ2-7 | NA | TRBV12-3/TRBV12-4 | few | CASSFDIREQYF | TGTGCCAGCAGTTTTGATATTCGGGAGCAGTACTTC
TRBJ2-1 | NA | TRBV9 | NA | CASSVVENNEQFF | TGTGCCAGCAGCGTAGTAGAGAACAATGAGCAGTTCTTC
TRBJ1-1 | NA | TRBV7-2 | many | CASSPNSERGTEAFF | TGTGCCAGCAGCCCCAACAGCGAACGGGGCACTGAAGCTTTCTTT
TRBJ2-1 | NA | TRBV27 | NA | CASRKTIQYNEQFF | TGTGCCAGCCGAAAGACAATACAATACAATGAGCAGTTCTTC